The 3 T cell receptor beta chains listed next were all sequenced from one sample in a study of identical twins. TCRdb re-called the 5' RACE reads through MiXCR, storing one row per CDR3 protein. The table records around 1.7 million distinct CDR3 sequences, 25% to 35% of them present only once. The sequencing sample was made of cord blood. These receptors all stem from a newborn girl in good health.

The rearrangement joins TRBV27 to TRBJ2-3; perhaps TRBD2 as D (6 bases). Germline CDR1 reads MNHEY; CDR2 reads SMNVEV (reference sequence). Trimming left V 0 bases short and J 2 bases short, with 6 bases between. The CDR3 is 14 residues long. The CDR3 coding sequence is TGTGCCAGCAGTTTATCACTAGCCACAGATACGCAGTATTTT. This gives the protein CASSLSLATDTQYF.

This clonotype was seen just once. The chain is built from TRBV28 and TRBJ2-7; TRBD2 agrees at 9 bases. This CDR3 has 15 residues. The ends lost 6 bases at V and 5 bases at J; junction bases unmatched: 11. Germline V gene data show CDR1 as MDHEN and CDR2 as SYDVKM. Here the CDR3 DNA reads TGTGCCAGCAGCCACCCGGGTAGCGGGAGCAACGAGCAGTACTTC. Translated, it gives CASSHPGSGSNEQYF.

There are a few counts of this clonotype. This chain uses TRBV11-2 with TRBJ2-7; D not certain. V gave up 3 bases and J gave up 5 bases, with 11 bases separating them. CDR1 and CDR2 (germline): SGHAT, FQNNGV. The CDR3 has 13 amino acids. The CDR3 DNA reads TGTGCCAGCAGCTTGAATCTAGGCCACGAGCAGTACTTC. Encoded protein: CASSLNLGHEQYF.